These 19 T cell receptor beta chains were all obtained from the same sample, sequenced in a study of Graves' ophthalmopathy and Graves' hyperthyroidism. Scientists amplified the TCR beta CDR3 regions from RNA transcripts. Second-round multiplex PCR followed a first-round RT-PCR using HTBI primers. TCRdb passed the multiplex PCR reads through MiXCR, listing each CDR3 protein once. The table shows 150,000 to 200,000 distinct CDR3 sequences, with 35% to 50% occurring only once. The specimen was peripheral blood. The source of these receptors is a man in his thirties or forties with Graves' ophthalmopathy.

There are many counts of this clonotype. This CDR3 reads CASSRSGVAGGNTIYF. CDR3 DNA sequence: TGTGCCAGCAGTCGCTCCGGTGTTGCGGGTGGAAACACCATATATTTT. The chain joins TRBV27 to TRBJ1-3; D is uncertain. The germline gives CDR1 MNHEY, CDR2 SMNVEV (reference sequence). The CDR3 is made up of 16 amino acids. Trimming stripped 5 bases from V and 3 bases from J, with 17 bases between.

The V call is TRBV12-3 or TRBV12-4, the J call TRBJ2-5; D unclear. V was trimmed by 6 bases and J by 7 bases, leaving 9 bases between them. CDR3 length: 11 residues. CDR3: CASSRDRTQYF. The DNA for the CDR3 is TGTGCCAGCAGCCGCGATCGGACCCAGTACTTC.

This clonotype has more than one count but fewer than ten. The chain employs TRBV11-2 and TRBJ1-1; 9 bases line up with TRBD1. This CDR3 has 19 residues. The V and J ends lost 7 bases and 0 bases, in that order; junction bases with no gene match: 18. The germline V gene encodes CDR1 SGHAT and CDR2 FQNNGV. This chain's CDR3 is CASTLMTTGGSLMNTEAFF. CDR3 in DNA: TGTGCCAGCACCCTCATGACGACAGGGGGATCTCTTATGAACACTGAAGCTTTCTTT. The variable domain in full, completed from reference TRBV11-2 and TRBJ1-1, reads EAGVAQSPRYKIIEKRQSVAFWCNPISGHATLYWYQQILGQGPKLLIQFQNNGVVDDSQLPKDRFSAERLKGVDSTLKIQPAKLEDSAVYLCASTLMTTGGSLMNTEAFFGQGTRLTVV.

This clonotype was observed at least ten times. The chain employs TRBV6-4 and TRBJ1-2; 10 nucleotides match TRBD1. J was trimmed by 1 base and V by 5 bases; bases with no gene match: 19. Germline CDR1 MRHNA, CDR2 SNTAGT. The CDR3 spans 20 residues. The CDR3 DNA reads TGTGCCAGCAGTCCAATTCCGGGACAGGGGAAGTCGGGAGGTAACTATGGCTACACCTTC. The encoded protein is CASSPIPGQGKSGGNYGYTF.

The rearrangement uses TRBV15 and TRBJ1-3; no clear D. The CDR3 contains 13 residues. Germline loops: CDR1 LNHNV, CDR2 YYDKDF (reference sequence). V lost 6 bases to trimming and J lost 2 bases, with 8 bases between them. CDR3 in amino acids: CATSSAAGNTIYF. The CDR3 DNA reads as TGTGCCACCAGTTCCGCAGCTGGAAACACCATATATTTT.

The table lists this clonotype with many counts. The chain is built from TRBV12-3 or TRBV12-4 and TRBJ1-5; D is unresolved. V gave up 1 base and J gave up 0 bases, with 10 bases separating them. The CDR3 is 16 amino acids. CDR3 sequence: CASSLGSQISNQPQHF. CDR3 DNA: TGTGCCAGCAGTTTAGGGTCACAGATTAGCAATCAGCCCCAGCATTTT.

This clonotype has at least ten counts. The J gene is TRBJ2-7, the V gene TRBV28, with TRBD2 matching 10 bases. Germline CDR1 and CDR2: MDHEN and SYDVKM. V was clipped by 8 bases and J by 5 bases; unmatched bases: 3. The CDR3 consists of 12 residues. Here the CDR3 DNA reads TGTGCCAGCGGACTAGCGGACAACGAGCAGTACTTC. Translation gives CASGLADNEQYF. The full variable domain, its missing parts supplied by reference TRBV28 and TRBJ2-7, is DVKVTQSSRYLVKRTGEKVFLECVQDMDHENMFWYRQDPGLGLRLIYFSYDVKMKEKGDIPEGYSVSREKKERFSLILESASTNQTSMYLCASGLADNEQYFGPGTRLTVT.

The CDR3 region is CASKTGSGNTIYF. Here the CDR3 DNA reads TGTGCCAGCAAAACAGGCTCTGGAAACACCATATATTTT. The chain is built from TRBV6-1 and TRBJ1-3, with D maybe TRBD1 (5 bases). The CDR3 is 13 residues long. The germline gives CDR1 MNHNS, CDR2 SASEGT. The germline V and J ends were trimmed by 7 bases and 0 bases, with 7 bases remaining between them.

This clonotype was detected many times. The rearrangement uses TRBV7-8 and TRBJ1-2; TRBD1 might be the D (6 bases). CDR1 and CDR2 from the germline V gene are SGHVS and FQNEAQ. The CDR3 length is 15 residues. With 2 bases removed from V and 5 bases from J, the gap between germline ends came to 15 bases. CDR3 sequence reads: CASSLRGGGLYGYTF. The CDR3 DNA sequence: TGTGCCAGCAGCTTAAGAGGGGGAGGCCTATATGGCTACACCTTC.

This clonotype was seen at least ten times. The gene calls are TRBV10-3 and TRBJ1-6; tentatively, D is TRBD1 (5 bases). Germline V lookup: CDR1 ENHRY, CDR2 SYGVKD. CDR3 length: 16 residues. Trimming removed 0 bases from V and 7 bases from J, with 13 bases in between. The CDR3 bases are TGTGCCATCAGTGAGTCCGGACTCAGGGTGAATTCACCCCTCCACTTT. Encoded protein: CAISESGLRVNSPLHF.

The chain recombines TRBV28 with TRBJ2-7; the match to TRBD2 covers 10 bases. V shed 3 bases and J 4 bases; nucleotides not matched to a gene: 15. From germline, CDR1 is MDHEN and CDR2 SYDVKM. The CDR3 contains 18 residues. The CDR3 here is CASSFPSGRTGSLYEQYF. CDR3 DNA sequence: TGTGCCAGCAGTTTCCCTAGCGGGAGAACGGGGTCCCTATACGAGCAGTACTTC.

This chain uses TRBV7-2 with TRBJ2-4; weak D call: TRBD2 (6 bases). Germline-derived CDR1 and CDR2 are SGHTA and FQGNSA. Trimming removed 1 base at V and 5 bases at J, with 9 bases between. The CDR3 extends over 14 amino acids. The CDR3 spells CASSLGPGENIQYF. The CDR3 DNA is TGTGCCAGCAGCTTAGGACCGGGAGAAAACATTCAGTACTTC.

This clonotype was seen only a few times. The J gene is TRBJ2-7, the V gene TRBV4-1, with D possibly being TRBD1 (5 bases). This CDR3 region has 19 residues. Between the trimmed V and J ends, which lost 1 base and 1 base, there was a span of 23 bases. Germline CDR1 reads MGHRA; CDR2 reads YSYEKL. CDR3 protein: CASSQGGFDSLPNSYEQYF. Written as DNA, the CDR3 is TGCGCCAGCAGCCAAGGGGGATTCGACAGCCTCCCTAATTCCTACGAGCAGTACTTC.

The chain uses TRBV12-3 or TRBV12-4 and TRBJ1-1; unclear D gene. Trimming stripped 2 bases from V and 10 bases from J, with 14 bases between. The CDR3 runs to 13 residues. CDR3 nucleotide sequence: TGTGCCAGCAGTTTACACGGAAGAGGAGGAGCTTTCTTT. This gives the protein CASSLHGRGGAFF.

This clonotype was counted ten times or more. This sequence joins TRBV20-1 and TRBJ2-7; 10 nucleotides align to TRBD1. Germline V gene sequence: CDR1 DFQATT, CDR2 SNEGSKA (reference sequence). CDR3 length equals 14 residues. Trimming removed 6 bases from V and 4 bases from J; junction bases left unmatched: 9. Here the CDR3 DNA reads TGCAGTGCCGATCCGGGACAGGGGCAATACGAGCAGTACTTC. Translated: CSADPGQGQYEQYF.

This chain connects TRBV6-2 or TRBV6-3 to TRBJ2-5; TRBD2 is a possible D gene (6 bases). The V end lost 5 bases, the J end lost 5 bases, and 12 bases lay between the germline ends. The CDR3 sequence is 13 residues long. From germline, CDR1 is MNHEY and CDR2 SVGEGT. CDR3 sequence (DNA): TGTGCCAGCAGTCGGGACTCTTTGGAGACCCAGTACTTC. Translation gives CASSRDSLETQYF.

Only one count was recorded for this clonotype. The chain couples TRBV6-2 or TRBV6-3 to TRBJ2-5, with 8 bases lining up with TRBD2. V shed 3 bases, J shed 5 bases, and the junction held 8 bases outside the gene matches. CDR3 size: 15 residues. In germline, CDR1 is MNHEY, CDR2 SVGEGT. This chain's CDR3 is CASSYYRSGKETQYF. DNA for the CDR3: TGTGCCAGCAGTTATTATCGTAGCGGGAAGGAGACCCAGTACTTC.

This clonotype was detected ten times or more. This rearrangement joins TRBV6-5 to TRBJ2-5; D ambiguous. The V end was cut by 2 bases, the J end by 6 bases, with 19 bases between. Germline loops: CDR1 MNHEY, CDR2 SVGAGI. There are 16 residues in the CDR3. In DNA, the CDR3 is TGTGCCAGCAGTTACGAGGCCGCCCCCATTGGGAAGACCCAGTACTTC. Its translation: CASSYEAAPIGKTQYF.

The chain is built from TRBV12-3 or TRBV12-4 and TRBJ1-2, with unresolved D. V lost 6 bases and J 2 bases, leaving 10 bases between the germline ends. This CDR3 is 13 amino acids long. The CDR3 reads CASSASKNYGYTF. CDR3 DNA sequence: TGTGCCAGCAGCGCGAGCAAGAACTATGGCTACACCTTC.